This T cell receptor (beta chain) was obtained from a study of PD-L1 blockade in urothelial cancer. Whole-study context: Patients went on atezolizumab in the mid-2010s, receiving 1,200 mg intravenously every 3 weeks.

Clones were read by immunoSEQ multiplex PCR, and TCRdb kept only the in-frame ones, dropping some. This sample yields about 50,000 clones, of which around 74% are seen a single time; 8.5% to 12% belongs to the top ten. The time point denotes: pretreatment peripheral blood. V was cut by 0 bases and J by 0 bases, with 16 bases left in between. Germline CDR1 is SGHRS and CDR2 is YFSETQ. This CDR3 region has 18 residues. The TCR was taken from a man in his sixties or seventies with urothelial cancer. This chain joins TRBV5-1 and TRBJ1-5, with TRBD1 as a possible D gene (6 bases). This specimen consisted of PBMCs, obtained around atezolizumab (anti-PD-L1) treatment. The CDR3 DNA is TGCGCCAGCAGCTTGGGGGGGGGCAGTACCTATAGCAATCAGCCCCAGCATTTT. As protein: CASSLGGGSTYSNQPQHF.